Each of the 4 T cell receptor beta chains below was sequenced from the same sample in a study of T cells in Graves' hyperthyroidism and ophthalmopathy. From RNA transcripts, TCR beta CDR3 regions were amplified. The TCR CDR3 was amplified in a first-round RT-PCR using the HTBI primer set. TCRdb reanalysed the multiplex PCR reads using MiXCR and keeps one entry per CDR3 protein. The sample lists more than 550,000 distinct CDR3 sequences; around a sixth were seen once. Sequencing was done on a sample of blood. The receptors were sampled from a woman aged 45-60 years with Graves' hyperthyroidism that later progressed to Graves' ophthalmopathy.

Comment on this clonotype: At one of its ends the junction is not consistent with the germline gene, which may arise from a read error. The chain couples TRBV5-1 to TRBJ2-5; 7 nucleotides align to TRBD2. The germline gives CDR1 SGHRS, CDR2 YFSETQ. The CDR3 is made up of 14 amino acids. The CDR3 nucleotides read TGCGCCAGCAGCGACCCTAGCGGTAAAGAGACTCAGTACTTC. Protein sequence: CASSDPSGKETQYF.

The J gene is TRBJ2-1, the V gene TRBV29-1; no definite D call. Germline assignment: CDR1 SQVTM and CDR2 ANQGSEA. The V gene lost 3 bases and the J gene lost 8 bases, with 11 bases spanning the gap. This CDR3 spans 12 amino acids. DNA of the CDR3: TGCAGCGTTGACGGTAGGAGCCATGAGCAGTTCTTC. Protein: CSVDGRSHEQFF.

The V gene is TRBV12-3 or TRBV12-4, the J gene TRBJ1-1; 7 bases agree with TRBD1. J was trimmed by 3 bases and V by 6 bases; bases with no gene match: 4. CDR3 length: 13 residues. The chain's CDR3 is CASRPRGHTEAFF. In DNA form, the CDR3 reads TGTGCCAGCAGACCAAGGGGGCACACTGAAGCTTTCTTT.

This clonotype was seen a few times. Relative to the germline gene, one junction end is altered; a read error may explain this. The chain joins TRBV29-1 to TRBJ2-3; 7 bases line up with TRBD1. The CDR3 runs 13 residues. Germline V gene sequence: CDR1 SQVTM, CDR2 ANQGSEA. CDR3 DNA: TGCGGCGTTGAACAACAGGGGACAGATACGCAGTATTTT. Protein: CGVEQQGTDTQYF.